A single sample gave rise to the 10 T cell receptor beta chains below, sequenced in a study of CD8 T cells in Susac syndrome (dated by TCRdb to between 2018 and 2020). Libraries came from the immunoSEQ multiplex PCR assay. RNA was extracted using the RNeasy kit, and about 0.5 to 1 ug of the RNA was reverse transcribed with random hexamers. In-frame beta chains were kept once TCRdb had trimmed the public reads at Q25 with fastp and called clones with MiXCR. Rows are combined by CDR3 protein, so each entry shows the most common genes and DNA. For this sample the table gives hundreds of thousands of distinct CDR3 sequences, of which about 95% were detected only once. The ten largest clonotypes hold around 0.15% of the sample. The sample taken for sequencing was CD4+ T cells from PBMCs. The receptors come from a human donor with Susac syndrome.

The gene calls are TRBV19 and TRBJ1-5; D gene unclear. The V gene lost 1 base and the J gene lost 3 bases, with 7 bases spanning the gap. The CDR3 is made up of 14 amino acids. The germline V gene has CDR1 LNHDA and CDR2 SQIVND (reference sequence). CDR3 amino acids: CASSIVEINQPQHF. Written as DNA, the CDR3 is TGTGCCAGTAGTATAGTCGAGATCAATCAGCCCCAGCATTTT.

The CDR3 region has the DNA TGCAGTGCTGGAGGGACAGGGGGTTTTCTTCAGCCCCAGCATTTT. Amino acids: CSAGGTGGFLQPQHF. The J gene is TRBJ1-5, the V gene TRBV20-1, with TRBD1 matching over 11 bases. Trimming took 5 bases from V and 6 from J; bases not matched to a gene: 9. The CDR3 is made up of 15 amino acids. The germline V gene encodes CDR1 DFQATT and CDR2 SNEGSKA (reference sequence).

The chain employs TRBV10-3 and TRBJ2-5; D may be TRBD1 (5 bases). Germline V gene data show CDR1 as ENHRY and CDR2 as SYGVKD. The CDR3 is made up of 13 amino acids. Between the trimmed V and J ends, which lost 7 bases and 2 bases, there was a span of 11 bases. The CDR3 loop is CAIKERQQETQYF. The CDR3 nucleotides are TGTGCCATCAAGGAGCGACAGCAAGAGACCCAGTACTTC.

This chain uses TRBV2 with TRBJ2-5; D is unclear. Trimming removed 8 bases from V and 2 bases from J, with 9 bases in between. CDR1 is SNHLY, CDR2 FYNNEI, per germline. This CDR3 contains 12 residues. CDR3 coding DNA: TGTGCCAGCGGGTGGCAGCAAGAGACCCAGTACTTC. This gives the protein CASGWQQETQYF.

The rearrangement links TRBV5-1 to TRBJ1-1; D is possibly TRBD1 (5 bases). Germline assignment: CDR1 SGHRS and CDR2 YFSETQ. The CDR3 covers 14 residues. Between the trimmed V and J ends, which lost 9 bases and 2 bases, there was a span of 17 bases. The CDR3 DNA follows: TGCGCCACCAAGCCGGGGGTGCCCAACACTGAAGCTTTCTTT. Amino acid sequence: CATKPGVPNTEAFF.

The chain has TRBV4-3 and TRBJ1-4, with 7 bases identical to TRBD1. CDR1 is LGHNA and CDR2 is YSLEER in the germline V gene. J lost 6 bases, V lost 0 bases, and 4 bases had no gene match. The CDR3 spans 15 residues. CDR3 protein: CASSQDSGTDEKLFF. The CDR3 bases are TGCGCCAGCAGCCAAGATAGCGGGACAGATGAAAAACTGTTTTTT.

The V and J genes are TRBV3-1 and TRBJ2-7; weak D call: TRBD1 (5 bases). The CDR3 spans 14 residues. V lost 0 bases and J 6 bases, leaving 12 bases between the germline ends. Germline values: CDR1 LGHDT, CDR2 YNNKEL (reference sequence). CDR3 coding DNA: TGTGCCAGCAGCCAAGATCCAGGGTTGGGCGAGCAGTACTTC. Translating gives CASSQDPGLGEQYF.

The V gene is TRBV19, the J gene TRBJ1-5; the D is unclear. V dropped 2 bases and J dropped 6 bases, with 8 bases sitting between them. Per the germline V gene, CDR1 is LNHDA and CDR2 is SQIVND (reference sequence). The CDR3 spans 13 residues. The chain's CDR3 is CASSISRAQPQHF. The CDR3 nucleotides are TGTGCCAGTAGTATATCCAGAGCTCAGCCCCAGCATTTT.

J is TRBJ2-1 and V is TRBV4-3, with D possibly being TRBD1 or TRBD2 (5 bases each). V was pared by 0 bases and J by 10 bases, with 19 bases between. Germline CDR1 is LGHNA and CDR2 is YSLEER. The CDR3 length is 16 residues. CDR3 protein: CASSQDLQTVGDEQFF. The CDR3 DNA reads TGCGCCAGCAGCCAAGATCTGCAGACAGTAGGGGACGAGCAGTTCTTC.

The chain is built from TRBV12-3 or TRBV12-4 and TRBJ2-2; weak D call: TRBD1 (6 bases). CDR3 length: 15 residues. Trimming cost V 6 bases and J 5 bases, with 16 bases left between them. CDR3 sequence: CASSPITGPTGELFF. The CDR3 nucleotides read TGTGCCAGCAGCCCCATTACAGGGCCGACCGGGGAGCTGTTTTTT.